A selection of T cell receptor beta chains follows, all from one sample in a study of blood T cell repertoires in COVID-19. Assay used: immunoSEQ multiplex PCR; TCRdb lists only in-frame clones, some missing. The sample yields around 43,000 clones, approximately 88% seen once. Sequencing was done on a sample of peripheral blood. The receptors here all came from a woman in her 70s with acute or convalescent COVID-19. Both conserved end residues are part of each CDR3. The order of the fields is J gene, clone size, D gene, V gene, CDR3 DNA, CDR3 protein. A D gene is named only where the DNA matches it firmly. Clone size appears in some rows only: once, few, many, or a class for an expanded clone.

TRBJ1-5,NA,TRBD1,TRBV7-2,TGTGCCAGCAGCTTAGGGGACAGGGGGTATCAGCCCCAGCATTTT,CASSLGDRGYQPQHF
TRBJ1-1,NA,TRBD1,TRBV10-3,TGTGCCATCAGTGAGCCGGGACAGGGTCATTTTGAAGCTTTCTTT,CAISEPGQGHFEAFF
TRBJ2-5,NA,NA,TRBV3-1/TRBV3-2,TGTGCCAGCAGGTATACAGGATATCAAGAGACCCAGTACTTC,CASRYTGYQETQYF
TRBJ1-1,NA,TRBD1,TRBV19,TGTGCCAGTAGTCTCCAGGGGGCCTGGAACACTGAAGCTTTCTTT,CASSLQGAWNTEAFF
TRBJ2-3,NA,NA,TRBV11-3,TGTGCCAGCAGCTCCCCCCTCTCGTACACAGATACGCAGTATTTT,CASSSPLSYTDTQYF
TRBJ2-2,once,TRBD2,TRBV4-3,TGCGCCAGCAGCCCAGGACTAGCGGGAGCAGGTACCGGGGAGCTGTTTTTT,CASSPGLAGAGTGELFF
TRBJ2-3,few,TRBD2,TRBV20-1,TGCAGTGCTAGTGGTTTAGCGGGAGATACGCAGTATTTT,CSASGLAGDTQYF
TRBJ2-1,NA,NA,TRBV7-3,TGTGCCAGCAGCTCACAGAGTGGTGAGCAGTTCTTC,CASSSQSGEQFF
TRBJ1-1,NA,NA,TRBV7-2,TGTGCCAGCAGCTACGGGATCAACACTGAAGCTTTCTTT,CASSYGINTEAFF
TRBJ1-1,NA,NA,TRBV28,TGTGCCAGCATCATGAACACTGAAGCTTTCTTT,CASIMNTEAFF
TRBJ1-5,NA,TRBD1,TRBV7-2,TGTGCCAGCAGCTCTTCCGGGACAGGGGTTCAGCCCCAGCATTTT,CASSSSGTGVQPQHF
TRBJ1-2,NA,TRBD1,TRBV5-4,TGTGCCAGCAGTGATGGAGACAGGGGGAAGATGGACTACACCTTC,CASSDGDRGKMDYTF
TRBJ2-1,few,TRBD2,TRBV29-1,TGCAGCGTGAGGGGGCTGGCTAGCGGGAGCAAGAATGAGCAGTTCTTC,CSVRGLASGSKNEQFF
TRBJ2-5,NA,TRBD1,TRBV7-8,TGTGCCAGCAGCAGCCCGGCAGGGGGCTTGGAGACCCAGTACTTC,CASSSPAGGLETQYF
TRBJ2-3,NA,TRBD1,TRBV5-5,TGTGCCAGCAGCTCGGGGTTTGTTTTAGGGACAGGGACGGCAGATACGCAGTATTTT,CASSSGFVLGTGTADTQYF
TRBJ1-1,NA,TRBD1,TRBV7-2,TGTGCCAGCAGCAAGGTCAACAGGGGGAACACTGAAGCTTTCTTT,CASSKVNRGNTEAFF
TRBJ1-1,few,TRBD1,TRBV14,TGTGCCAGCAGCCCCCAGACAGGGATGAACACTGAAGCTTTCTTT,CASSPQTGMNTEAFF
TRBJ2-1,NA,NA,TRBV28,TGTGCCAGCACCGCGGATAGCTCCTACAATGAGCAGTTCTTC,CASTADSSYNEQFF
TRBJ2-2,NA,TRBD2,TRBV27,TGTGCCAGCAGTCCCGGACTAGGCCGGTATGCCGGGGAGCTGTTTTTT,CASSPGLGRYAGELFF
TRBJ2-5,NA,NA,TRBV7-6,TGTGCCAGCAGCCCACAGACGGCACAAGAGACCCAGTACTTC,CASSPQTAQETQYF
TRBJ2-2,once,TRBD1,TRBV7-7,TGTGCCAGCAGCTCGGACAGGGGTGCCACCGGGGAGCTGTTTTTT,CASSSDRGATGELFF
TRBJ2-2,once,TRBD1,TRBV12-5,TGTGCTAGTGGTTTGGTACAGGGGAAGAACACCGGGGAGCTGTTTTTT,CASGLVQGKNTGELFF